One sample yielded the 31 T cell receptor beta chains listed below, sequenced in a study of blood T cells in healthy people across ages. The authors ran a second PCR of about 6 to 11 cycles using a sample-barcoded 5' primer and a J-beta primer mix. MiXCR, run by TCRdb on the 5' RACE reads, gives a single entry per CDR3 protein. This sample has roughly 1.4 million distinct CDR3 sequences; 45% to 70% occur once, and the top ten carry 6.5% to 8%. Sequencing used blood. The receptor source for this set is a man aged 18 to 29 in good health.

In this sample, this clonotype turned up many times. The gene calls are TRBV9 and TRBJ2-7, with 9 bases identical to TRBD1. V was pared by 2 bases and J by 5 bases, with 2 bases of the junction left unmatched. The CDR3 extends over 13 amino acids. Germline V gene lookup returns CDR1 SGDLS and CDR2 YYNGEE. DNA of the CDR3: TGTGCCAGCAGCGTGGGACAGGGTAACGAGCAGTACTTC. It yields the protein CASSVGQGNEQYF.

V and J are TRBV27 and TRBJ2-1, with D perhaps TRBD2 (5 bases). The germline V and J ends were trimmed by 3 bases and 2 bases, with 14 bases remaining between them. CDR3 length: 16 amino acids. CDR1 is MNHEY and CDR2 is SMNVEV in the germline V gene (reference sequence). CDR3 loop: CASSLRAPPTYNEQFF. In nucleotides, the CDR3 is TGTGCCAGCAGTTTGAGGGCTCCCCCTACCTACAATGAGCAGTTCTTC.

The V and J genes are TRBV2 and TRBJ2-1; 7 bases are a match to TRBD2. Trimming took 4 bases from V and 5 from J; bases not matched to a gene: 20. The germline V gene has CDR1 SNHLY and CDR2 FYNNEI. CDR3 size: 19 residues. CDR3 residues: CASSGSLAGARARDNEQFF. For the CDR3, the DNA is TGTGCCAGCAGTGGTTCCCTTGCGGGAGCCAGGGCTCGCGACAATGAGCAGTTCTTC.

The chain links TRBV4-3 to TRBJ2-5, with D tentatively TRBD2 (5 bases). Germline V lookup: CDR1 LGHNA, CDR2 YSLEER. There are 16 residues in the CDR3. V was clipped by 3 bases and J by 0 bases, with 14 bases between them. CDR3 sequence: CASSHTLAGDQETQYF. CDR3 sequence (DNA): TGCGCCAGCAGCCACACGCTCGCCGGGGACCAAGAGACCCAGTACTTC.

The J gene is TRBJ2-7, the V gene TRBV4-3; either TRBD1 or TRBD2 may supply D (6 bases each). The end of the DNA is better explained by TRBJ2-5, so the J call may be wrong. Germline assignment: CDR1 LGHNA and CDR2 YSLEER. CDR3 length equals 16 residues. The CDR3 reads CASSQDPWGALETQYF. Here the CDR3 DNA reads TGCGCCAGCAGCCAAGATCCTTGGGGGGCGCTAGAGACCCAGTACTTC.

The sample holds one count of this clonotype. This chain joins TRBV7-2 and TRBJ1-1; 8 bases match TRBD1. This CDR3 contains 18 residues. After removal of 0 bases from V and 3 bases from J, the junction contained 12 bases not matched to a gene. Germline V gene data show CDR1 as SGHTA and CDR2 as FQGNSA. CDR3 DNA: TGTGCCAGCAGCTTAGCGGTCGTGCCAGGGGGCAGGGACACTGAAGCTTTCTTT. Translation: CASSLAVVPGGRDTEAFF.

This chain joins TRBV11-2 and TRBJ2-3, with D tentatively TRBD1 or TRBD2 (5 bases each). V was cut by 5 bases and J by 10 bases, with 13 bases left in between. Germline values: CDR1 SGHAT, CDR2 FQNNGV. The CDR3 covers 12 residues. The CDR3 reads CASSRDLNPQYF. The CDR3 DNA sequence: TGTGCCAGCAGCCGGGACCTAAACCCGCAGTATTTT. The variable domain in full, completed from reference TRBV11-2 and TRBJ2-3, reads EAGVAQSPRYKIIEKRQSVAFWCNPISGHATLYWYQQILGQGPKLLIQFQNNGVVDDSQLPKDRFSAERLKGVDSTLKIQPAKLEDSAVYLCASSRDLNPQYFGPGTRLTVL.

The CDR3 DNA follows: TGTGCCAGCACAAAGACAGGGTATGGGTACTATGGCTACACCTTC. Its translation is CASTKTGYGYYGYTF. The J gene is TRBJ1-2, the V gene TRBV27; 7 bases match TRBD1. Unmatched junction bases numbered 11, after V lost 7 bases and J lost 3 bases. Germline V CDR1 and CDR2: MNHEY, SMNVEV (reference sequence). This CDR3 is built from 15 residues.

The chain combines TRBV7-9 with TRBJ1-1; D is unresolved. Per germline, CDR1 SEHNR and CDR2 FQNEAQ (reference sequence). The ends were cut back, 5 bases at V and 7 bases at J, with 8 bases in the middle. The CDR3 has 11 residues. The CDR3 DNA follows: TGTGCCAGCAGCCGGACGAATGAAGCTTTCTTT. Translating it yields CASSRTNEAFF.

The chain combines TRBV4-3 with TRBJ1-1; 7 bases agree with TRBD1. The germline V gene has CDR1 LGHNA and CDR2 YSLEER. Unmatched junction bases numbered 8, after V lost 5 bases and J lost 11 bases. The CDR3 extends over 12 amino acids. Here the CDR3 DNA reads TGCGCCAGCAGCTACCTTGGAGGGGGCGCTTTCTTT. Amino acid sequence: CASSYLGGGAFF.

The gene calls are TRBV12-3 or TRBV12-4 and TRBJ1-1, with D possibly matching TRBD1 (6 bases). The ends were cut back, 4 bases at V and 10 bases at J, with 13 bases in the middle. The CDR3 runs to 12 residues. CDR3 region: CASSSGERGAFF. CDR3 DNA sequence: TGTGCCAGCAGTTCAGGGGAGAGGGGAGCTTTCTTT.

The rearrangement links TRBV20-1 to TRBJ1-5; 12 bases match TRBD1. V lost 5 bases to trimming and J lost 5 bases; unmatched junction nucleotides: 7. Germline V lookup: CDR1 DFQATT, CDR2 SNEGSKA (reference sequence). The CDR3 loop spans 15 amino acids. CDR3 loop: CSASPGQGAYQPQHF. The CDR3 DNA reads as TGCAGTGCTTCTCCGGGACAGGGGGCTTATCAGCCCCAGCATTTT.

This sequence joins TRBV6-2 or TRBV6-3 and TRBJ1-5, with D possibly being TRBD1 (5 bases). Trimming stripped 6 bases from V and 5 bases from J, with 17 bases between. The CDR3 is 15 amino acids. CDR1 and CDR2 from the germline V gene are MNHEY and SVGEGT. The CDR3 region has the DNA TGTGCCAGCAGGGGGGACCCAGAGCCCGATCAGCCCCAGCATTTT. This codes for CASRGDPEPDQPQHF.

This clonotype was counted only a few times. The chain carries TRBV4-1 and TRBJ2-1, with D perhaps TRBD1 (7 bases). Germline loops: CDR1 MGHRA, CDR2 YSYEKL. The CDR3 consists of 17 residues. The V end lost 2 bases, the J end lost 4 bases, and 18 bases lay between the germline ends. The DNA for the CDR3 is TGCGCCAGCAGCCAACACTCCGGAGGGGGCGCGTACAATGAGCAGTTCTTC. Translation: CASSQHSGGGAYNEQFF.

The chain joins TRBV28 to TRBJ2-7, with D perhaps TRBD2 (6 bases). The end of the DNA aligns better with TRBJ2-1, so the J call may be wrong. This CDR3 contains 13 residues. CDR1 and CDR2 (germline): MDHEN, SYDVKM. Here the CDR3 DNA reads TGTGCCAGCAGTTTATTGTATGGGGGGGAGCAGTTCTTC. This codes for CASSLLYGGEQFF.

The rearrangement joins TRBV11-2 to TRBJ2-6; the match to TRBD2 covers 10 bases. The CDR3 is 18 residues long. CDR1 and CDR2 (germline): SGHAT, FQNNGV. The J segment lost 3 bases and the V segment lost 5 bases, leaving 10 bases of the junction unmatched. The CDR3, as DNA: TGTGCCAGCAGCCCCGGACTAGCGGTTTTTCTTGGGGCCAACGTCCTGACTTTC. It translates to CASSPGLAVFLGANVLTF.

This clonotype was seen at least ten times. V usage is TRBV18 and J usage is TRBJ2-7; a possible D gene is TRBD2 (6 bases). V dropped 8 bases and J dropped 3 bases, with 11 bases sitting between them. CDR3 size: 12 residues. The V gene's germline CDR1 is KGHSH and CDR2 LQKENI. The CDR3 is CASSPSDYEQYF. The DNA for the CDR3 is TGTGCCAGCAGTCCTAGCGACTACGAGCAGTACTTC.

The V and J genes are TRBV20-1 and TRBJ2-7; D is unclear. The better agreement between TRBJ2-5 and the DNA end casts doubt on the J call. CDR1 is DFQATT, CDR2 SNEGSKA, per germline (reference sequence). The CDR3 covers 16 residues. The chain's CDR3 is CSVPRQNLVTEETQYF. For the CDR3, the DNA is TGCAGCGTTCCAAGGCAAAATCTCGTTACGGAGGAGACCCAGTACTTC.

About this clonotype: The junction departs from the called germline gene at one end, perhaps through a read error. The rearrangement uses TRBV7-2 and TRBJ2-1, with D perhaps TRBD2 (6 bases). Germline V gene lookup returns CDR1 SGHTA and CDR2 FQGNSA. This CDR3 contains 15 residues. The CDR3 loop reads CAGSSIRGLLNEQFF. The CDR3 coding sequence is TGTGCCGGCAGCTCTATTCGGGGGTTGCTCAATGAGCAGTTCTTC.

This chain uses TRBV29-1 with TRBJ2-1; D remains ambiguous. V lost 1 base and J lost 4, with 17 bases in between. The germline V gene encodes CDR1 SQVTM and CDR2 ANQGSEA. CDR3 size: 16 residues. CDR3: CSVEVFEQGRYNEQFF. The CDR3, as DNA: TGCAGCGTTGAAGTCTTTGAGCAAGGGCGGTACAATGAGCAGTTCTTC.

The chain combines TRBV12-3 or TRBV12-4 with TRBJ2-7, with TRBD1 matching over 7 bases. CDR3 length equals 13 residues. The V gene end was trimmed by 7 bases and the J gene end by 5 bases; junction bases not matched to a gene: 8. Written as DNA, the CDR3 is TGTGCCAGCACCCTTATGACAGGGAACGAGCAGTACTTC. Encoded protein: CASTLMTGNEQYF.

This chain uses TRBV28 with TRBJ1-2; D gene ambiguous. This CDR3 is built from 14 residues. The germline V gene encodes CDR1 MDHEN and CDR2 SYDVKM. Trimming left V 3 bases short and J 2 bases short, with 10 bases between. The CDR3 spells CASSFGQENYGYTF. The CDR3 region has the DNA TGTGCCAGCAGTTTTGGCCAGGAGAACTATGGCTACACCTTC.

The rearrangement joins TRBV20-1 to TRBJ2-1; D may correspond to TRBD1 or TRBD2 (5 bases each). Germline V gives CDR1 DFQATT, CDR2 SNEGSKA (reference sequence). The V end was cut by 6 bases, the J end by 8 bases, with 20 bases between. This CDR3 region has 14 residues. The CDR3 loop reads CSADAGTPTYEQFF. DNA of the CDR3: TGCAGTGCAGATGCTGGGACCCCAACCTATGAGCAGTTCTTC.

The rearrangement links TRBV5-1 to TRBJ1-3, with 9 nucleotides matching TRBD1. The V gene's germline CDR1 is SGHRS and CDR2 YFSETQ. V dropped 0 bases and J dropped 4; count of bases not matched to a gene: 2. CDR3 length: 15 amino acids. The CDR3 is CASSLATGGGNTIYF. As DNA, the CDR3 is TGCGCCAGCAGCTTGGCAACAGGGGGCGGAAACACCATATATTTT.

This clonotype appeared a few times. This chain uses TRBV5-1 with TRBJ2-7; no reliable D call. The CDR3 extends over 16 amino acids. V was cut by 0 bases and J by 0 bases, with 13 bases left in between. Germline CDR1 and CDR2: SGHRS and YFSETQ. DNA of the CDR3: TGCGCCAGCAGCTTGGCCGAGCGATACAGCTCCTACGAGCAGTACTTC. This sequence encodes CASSLAERYSSYEQYF.

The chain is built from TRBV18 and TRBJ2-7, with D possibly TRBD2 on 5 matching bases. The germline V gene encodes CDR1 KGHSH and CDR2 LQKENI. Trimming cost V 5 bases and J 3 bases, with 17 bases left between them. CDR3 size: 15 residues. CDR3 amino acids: CASSGSGPRGYEQYF. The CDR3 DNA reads TGTGCCAGCTCAGGCTCCGGGCCTCGGGGCTACGAGCAGTACTTC.

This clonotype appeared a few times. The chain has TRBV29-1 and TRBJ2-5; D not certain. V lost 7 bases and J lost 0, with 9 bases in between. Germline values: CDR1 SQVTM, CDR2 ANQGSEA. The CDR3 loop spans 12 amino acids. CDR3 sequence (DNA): TGCAGCGCTGTGGGCAACCAAGAGACCCAGTACTTC. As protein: CSAVGNQETQYF. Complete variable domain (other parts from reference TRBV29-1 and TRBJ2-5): SAVISQKPSRDICQRGTSLTIQCQVDSQVTMMFWYRQQPGQSLTLIATANQGSEATYESGFVIDKFPISRPNLTFSTLTVSNMSPEDSSIYLCSAVGNQETQYFGPGTRLLVL.

The CDR3 DNA reads TGTGCCAGCAGCGAGCCGGGACAGCTTAATGAAAAACTGTTTTTT. This encodes CASSEPGQLNEKLFF. The chain joins TRBV6-2 or TRBV6-3 to TRBJ1-4; 7 bases map to TRBD1. V shed 6 bases and J 4 bases; nucleotides not matched to a gene: 8. Per the germline V gene, CDR1 is MNHEY and CDR2 is SVGEGT. This CDR3 has 15 amino acids.

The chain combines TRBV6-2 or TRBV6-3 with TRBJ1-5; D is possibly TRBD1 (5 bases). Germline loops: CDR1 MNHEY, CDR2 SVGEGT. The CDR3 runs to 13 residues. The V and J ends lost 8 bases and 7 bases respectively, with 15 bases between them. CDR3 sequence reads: CASGWGSGQPQHF. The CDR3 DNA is TGTGCCAGCGGTTGGGGGTCTGGACAGCCCCAGCATTTT.

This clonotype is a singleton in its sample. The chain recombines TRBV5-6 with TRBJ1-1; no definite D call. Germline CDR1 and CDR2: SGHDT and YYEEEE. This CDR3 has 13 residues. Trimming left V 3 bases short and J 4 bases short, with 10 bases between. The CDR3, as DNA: TGTGCCAGCAGCTATGGACGGTTCACTGAAGCTTTCTTT. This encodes CASSYGRFTEAFF.

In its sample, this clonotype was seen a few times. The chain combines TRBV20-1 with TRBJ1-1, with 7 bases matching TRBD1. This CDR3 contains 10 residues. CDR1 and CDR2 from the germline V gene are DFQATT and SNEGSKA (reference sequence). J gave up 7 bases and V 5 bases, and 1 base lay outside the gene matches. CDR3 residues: CSAGDSEAFF. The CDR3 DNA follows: TGCAGTGCTGGGGACAGTGAAGCTTTCTTT.